These T cell receptor beta chains were read from a single sample in a study of blood T cells in healthy people across ages. TCRdb ran MiXCR on the 5' RACE reads and lists one entry per CDR3 protein. The table includes 550,000 to 600,000 distinct CDR3 sequences, around 48% detected once. Sequenced material: blood. The origin of the receptors is an elderly man in good health. Both conserved end residues are part of each CDR3. Fields, in order: D gene, V gene, J gene, clone size, CDR3 protein, CDR3 DNA. A D gene is named only where the DNA matches it firmly. Clone size appears in some rows only: once, few, many, or a class for an expanded clone.

NA	TRBV27	TRBJ1-4	NA	CASSPDNPNEKLFF	TGTGCCAGCAGTCCCGACAACCCCAATGAAAAACTGTTTTTT
TRBD1	TRBV12-3/TRBV12-4	TRBJ1-2	few	CASSPQTGTTYGYTF	TGTGCCAGCAGTCCCCAGACAGGGACAACCTATGGCTACACCTTC
TRBD2	TRBV28	TRBJ2-7	once	CASRETGVGTSSYEQYF	TGTGCCAGCAGAGAGACGGGAGTGGGGACTAGCTCCTACGAGCAGTACTTC
NA	TRBV20-1	TRBJ1-1	few	CSARDLRSDEAFF	TGCAGTGCTAGAGATTTGAGGTCGGATGAAGCTTTCTTT
NA	TRBV20-1	TRBJ2-6	NA	CSARAQADLRGANVLTF	TGCAGTGCTAGAGCTCAGGCAGACCTACGGGGGGCCAACGTCCTGACTTTC
TRBD2	TRBV10-2	TRBJ2-1	NA	CASRLAGGNGNEQFF	TGCGCCAGCAGATTAGCGGGGGGGAATGGTAATGAGCAGTTCTTC
NA	TRBV9	TRBJ1-2	NA	CASSVADVPDSIYGYTF	TGTGCCAGCAGCGTAGCCGACGTACCCGACAGCATCTATGGCTACACCTTC
TRBD2	TRBV20-1	TRBJ2-1	NA	CSARDRRTSVPEQFF	TGCAGTGCTAGAGATAGGCGGACTAGCGTCCCCGAGCAGTTCTTC
NA	TRBV6-5	TRBJ2-1	many	CASSYSGRSYNEQFF	TGTGCCAGCAGTTATTCAGGGCGCTCCTACAATGAGCAGTTCTTC
NA	TRBV7-9	TRBJ2-3	NA	CASSPGVGALTDTQYF	TGTGCCAGCAGCCCAGGAGTGGGGGCCCTCACAGATACGCAGTATTTT
TRBD1	TRBV20-1	TRBJ2-1	few	CSARRADRVDSYEQFF	TGCAGTGCCCGAAGGGCCGACAGGGTTGATTCCTACGAGCAGTTCTTC
NA	TRBV5-1	TRBJ2-7	NA	CASSLQGPSYEQYF	TGCGCCAGCAGCTTGCAGGGTCCCTCCTACGAGCAGTACTTC
NA	TRBV3-1	TRBJ2-3	NA	CASSQDPTGTDTQYF	TGTGCCAGCAGCCAAGATCCAACGGGGACAGATACGCAGTATTTT
NA	TRBV19	TRBJ2-5	NA	CASSIGSQGQETQYF	TGTGCCAGTAGTATAGGATCCCAGGGTCAAGAGACCCAGTACTTC
NA	TRBV20-1	TRBJ2-4	NA	CSARPDRSLAKNIQYF	TGCAGTGCTAGACCCGACAGGAGCCTAGCCAAAAACATTCAGTACTTC
TRBD2	TRBV12-3/TRBV12-4	TRBJ2-1	many	CASTSHPGTSTSNEQFF	TGTGCCAGCACCTCCCACCCCGGGACTAGCACGAGCAATGAGCAGTTCTTC
NA	TRBV6-5	TRBJ1-6	few	CASSVAYNSPLHF	TGTGCCAGCAGTGTCGCCTATAATTCACCCCTCCACTTT
NA	TRBV20-1	TRBJ1-6	NA	CSARLRDGYNSPLHF	TGCAGTGCTAGACTCCGGGACGGATATAATTCACCCCTCCACTTT
NA	TRBV7-2	TRBJ1-2	NA	CASSPEQGYGYTF	TGTGCCAGCAGCCCGGAGCAGGGGTATGGCTACACCTTC
TRBD1	TRBV28	TRBJ1-5	NA	CASSFKPGQGGYSNQPQHF	TGTGCCAGCAGCTTCAAACCGGGACAGGGGGGATATAGCAATCAGCCCCAGCATTTT
NA	TRBV10-3	TRBJ1-6	NA	CAISLGGTMDSPPHF	TGTGCCATCAGCCTCGGGGGCACGATGGATTCACCCCCCCACTTT
NA	TRBV20-1	TRBJ2-1	few	CSPNRGGHNEQFF	TGCAGCCCTAACAGGGGGGGTCACAATGAGCAGTTCTTC
NA	TRBV6-6	TRBJ1-5	NA	CASSDDRISNQPQHF	TGTGCCAGCAGCGACGACAGGATTAGCAATCAGCCCCAGCATTTT
NA	TRBV6-5	TRBJ2-7	NA	CASSSSGPPYEQYF	TGTGCCAGCAGTTCCTCCGGGCCTCCCTACGAGCAGTACTTC
NA	TRBV7-9	TRBJ1-2	NA	CASSLPSGAGYTF	TGTGCCAGCAGCTTGCCATCCGGGGCCGGCTACACCTTC
NA	TRBV5-1	TRBJ2-7	few	CASSLGAGRYEQYF	TGCGCCAGCAGCTTGGGAGCAGGGCGCTACGAGCAGTACTTC
NA	TRBV10-1	TRBJ2-7	NA	CASRDVLFYEQYF	TGCGCCAGCAGGGACGTTCTTTTCTACGAGCAGTACTTT
TRBD1	TRBV18	TRBJ1-4	NA	CASSPNTVTGAAGEKLFF	TGTGCCAGCTCACCAAACACCGTCACAGGGGCGGCGGGTGAAAAACTGTTTTTT
NA	TRBV4-3	TRBJ2-6	few	CASSQDWGTLSGANVLTF	TGCGCCAGCAGCCAAGATTGGGGAACCCTCTCTGGGGCCAACGTCCTGACTTTC
NA	TRBV6-2/TRBV6-3	TRBJ2-1	few	CASSQPAGASGNEQFF	TGTGCCAGCAGTCAACCAGCAGGGGCGTCGGGGAATGAGCAGTTCTTC
TRBD1	TRBV7-6	TRBJ2-6	NA	CASSGETGVSGANVLTF	TGTGCCAGCAGCGGGGAAACAGGGGTCTCTGGGGCCAACGTCCTGACTTTC
TRBD2	TRBV7-2	TRBJ2-3	few	CASSLASVRGGTQYF	TGTGCCAGCAGCTTAGCAAGCGTCCGGGGGGGTACGCAGTATTTT
NA	TRBV11-2	TRBJ2-3	many	CASSLGRGTDTQYF	TGTGCCAGCAGCTTAGGGAGGGGAACAGATACGCAGTATTTT
TRBD1	TRBV20-1	TRBJ2-6	NA	CSAIPGQASSGANVPTF	TGCAGTGCCATTCCGGGACAGGCGAGCTCTGGGGCCAACGTCCCGACTTTC
NA	TRBV5-1	TRBJ1-5	NA	CASSPQGYSNQPQHF	TGCGCCAGCAGCCCACAGGGATATAGCAATCAGCCCCAGCATTTT
TRBD1	TRBV5-1	TRBJ2-3	once	CASSLGTGLSTDTQYF	TGCGCCAGCAGCCTCGGGACAGGGCTTAGCACAGATACGCAGTATTTT
NA	TRBV6-1	TRBJ2-1	NA	CASSEARFNNEQFF	TGTGCCAGCAGTGAAGCCAGGTTCAACAATGAGCAGTTCTTC
NA	TRBV7-9	TRBJ2-1	NA	CASSRGQGLENEQFF	TGTGCCAGCAGCCGCGGTCAGGGTCTAGAAAATGAGCAGTTCTTC
TRBD1	TRBV28	TRBJ2-5	NA	CASSYEGAVQETQYF	TGTGCCAGCAGTTACGAGGGGGCCGTCCAAGAGACCCAGTACTTC
NA	TRBV10-3	TRBJ2-1	few	CAISPETYNEQFF	TGTGCCATCAGCCCGGAAACTTACAATGAGCAGTTCTTC
NA	TRBV25-1	TRBJ1-4	few	CASSEYRLGRRVTTNEKLFF	TGTGCCAGCAGTGAATATCGGCTTGGCAGGCGGGTTACAACTAATGAAAAACTGTTTTTT
NA	TRBV6-6	TRBJ2-6	many	CASEEGAGANVLTF	TGTGCCAGCGAGGAGGGGGCTGGGGCCAACGTCCTGACTTTC
NA	TRBV6-2/TRBV6-3	TRBJ1-2	NA	CASSYRSDGRNSYGYTF	TGTGCCAGCAGTTACAGGAGCGACGGTAGAAATTCTTATGGCTACACCTTC
TRBD2	TRBV6-2/TRBV6-3	TRBJ2-1	NA	CASKLAGALDNEQFF	TGTGCCAGCAAACTAGCGGGGGCCTTAGACAATGAGCAGTTCTTC
NA	TRBV14	TRBJ2-4	NA	CASSARGPLQYF	TGTGCCAGCAGCGCACGGGGCCCACTTCAGTACTTC
NA	TRBV12-3/TRBV12-4	TRBJ2-1	once	CASSPEAGEQFF	TGTGCCAGCAGTCCCGAGGCGGGTGAGCAGTTCTTC
NA	TRBV7-9	TRBJ1-1	NA	CASSLTGTKGTEAFF	TGTGCCAGCAGCTTAACGGGGACGAAGGGGACTGAAGCTTTCTTT
NA	TRBV14	TRBJ2-7	NA	CASSQVNRAEQYF	TGTGCCAGCAGCCAAGTGAACAGGGCTGAGCAGTACTTC
TRBD2	TRBV5-5	TRBJ2-5	few	CASSLAWLAGDKMYETQYF	TGTGCCAGCAGCTTGGCGTGGCTAGCGGGAGACAAGATGTACGAGACCCAGTACTTC
TRBD1	TRBV25-1	TRBJ1-2	NA	CASCAPGQGDYGYTF	TGTGCCAGCTGTGCCCCGGGACAGGGGGACTATGGCTACACCTTC
NA	TRBV20-1	TRBJ1-4	NA	CSARRGRGNEKLFF	TGCAGTGCTAGGCGGGGACGGGGTAATGAAAAACTGTTTTTT
TRBD2	TRBV6-2/TRBV6-3	TRBJ2-2	few	CASTDGLAGATGELFF	TGTGCCAGCACCGACGGACTAGCGGGAGCAACCGGGGAGCTGTTTTTT
TRBD2	TRBV6-1	TRBJ2-2	NA	CASRRRYSGRDTGELFF	TGTGCCAGCCGGAGGCGATATAGCGGGAGGGACACCGGGGAGCTGTTTTTT
TRBD1	TRBV28	TRBJ2-7	many	CASSLDRVRLEQYF	TGTGCCAGCAGTCTGGACAGGGTAAGACTCGAGCAGTACTTC
NA	TRBV28	TRBJ2-7	NA	CASSIPGYEQYF	TGTGCCAGCTCTATCCCAGGATACGAGCAGTACTTC
TRBD1	TRBV12-3/TRBV12-4	TRBJ1-4	NA	CASSTGTGGKKLFF	TGTGCCAGCAGTACCGGGACAGGGGGCAAAAAACTGTTTTTT
TRBD2	TRBV29-1	TRBJ2-3	few	CSVLAGGTDTQYF	TGCAGCGTCCTAGCGGGAGGCACAGATACGCAGTATTTT
TRBD1	TRBV29-1	TRBJ1-1	few	CSGGQGGRTEAFF	TGCAGCGGGGGACAGGGAGGTAGGACTGAAGCTTTCTTT
NA	TRBV12-3/TRBV12-4	TRBJ2-3	few	CASSSGQPSTDTQYF	TGTGCCAGCAGTTCTGGACAGCCCAGCACAGATACGCAGTATTTT